This is a list of T cell receptor beta chains from one sample in a study of blood T cell repertoires in COVID-19. Generated by immunoSEQ multiplex PCR, the TCRdb table keeps only in-frame clones and is missing some. The table records around 280,000 clones, about nine tenths of them present only once. Sequencing was performed on peripheral blood. Source of these receptors: a woman under 40 with COVID-19, enrolled during active disease. The CDR3 runs from the conserved cysteine through the conserved F or W. The D gene is left open where the match is weak. Some rows mark clone size as missing; the rest say once, few, many or name a class of expanded clone.

size,J,D,V,length,DNA,CDR3
.,TRBJ2-1,TRBD1,TRBV15,13,TGTGCCACCAGCAGACGAACAGGGGCCGGGGAGTTCTTC,CATSRRTGAGEFF
.,TRBJ2-3,TRBD2,TRBV4-3,17,TGCGCCAGCAGCCACCCAATAGGACTAGCGGGAACAGATACGCAGTATTTT,CASSHPIGLAGTDTQYF
once,TRBJ1-1,TRBD1,TRBV7-2,14,TGTGCCAGCAGCTTCACAGGGGCGAACACTGAAGCTTTCTTT,CASSFTGANTEAFF
.,TRBJ2-7,TRBD2,TRBV30,15,TGTGCCTCCACCCGGGGGACTAGCGGGAGGGACGAGCAGTACTTC,CASTRGTSGRDEQYF
few,TRBJ2-5,.,TRBV7-2,14,TGTGCCAGCAGCTTTAACAGGGATGGGGAGACCCAGTACTTC,CASSFNRDGETQYF
.,TRBJ1-2,TRBD1,TRBV4-3,15,TGCGCCAGCAGCCCGCAACGGGGGGGACAGTATGGCTACACCTTC,CASSPQRGGQYGYTF
.,TRBJ2-7,.,TRBV19,14,TGTGCCAGTAGTATCGGACTGAGCTCCTACGAGCAGTACTTC,CASSIGLSSYEQYF
.,TRBJ1-6,TRBD1,TRBV19,15,TGTGCCAGTAGGCCCCTCGACAGGGTGCGTTCACCCCTCCACTTT,CASRPLDRVRSPLHF
.,TRBJ2-7,.,TRBV28,12,TGTGCCACCTCCCGGGGGTATTACGAGCAGTACTTC,CATSRGYYEQYF
.,TRBJ1-1,TRBD1,TRBV27,13,TGTGCCAGCGGGGGACAGATGAACACTGAAGCTTTCTTT,CASGGQMNTEAFF
once,TRBJ2-1,.,TRBV11-2,17,TGTGCCAGCAGCTTACTCGGCAGGGGAGCGGCCTGGAATGAGCAGTTCTTC,CASSLLGRGAAWNEQFF
once,TRBJ2-7,.,TRBV3-1/TRBV3-2,14,TGTGCCAGCAGCCAAGTGAGATACTCCTACGAGCAGTACTTC,CASSQVRYSYEQYF
.,TRBJ1-2,.,TRBV5-1,15,TGCGCCAGCAGCTTGTGGGGGGAATCTAACTATGGCTACACCTTC,CASSLWGESNYGYTF
.,TRBJ2-5,TRBD2,TRBV30,16,TGTGCCTGGAGTCGGGGGACTAGCGGGAGAGAAGAGACCCAGTACTTC,CAWSRGTSGREETQYF
.,TRBJ2-5,TRBD1,TRBV3-1/TRBV3-2,14,TGTGCCAGCAGCCGGGACAGGGGCCAAGAGACCCAGTACTTC,CASSRDRGQETQYF
.,TRBJ2-7,TRBD2,TRBV7-2,14,TGTGCCAGCAGCCCTGGACTAGCGGTATACGAGCAGTACTTC,CASSPGLAVYEQYF
.,TRBJ2-3,.,TRBV4-3,17,TGCGCCAGCAGCCAAGATTCCCGGGGGACTCGCACAGATACGCAGTATTTT,CASSQDSRGTRTDTQYF
.,TRBJ1-2,TRBD1,TRBV28,10,TGTGCCAGCAAGGGACAGGCTTTCACCTTC,CASKGQAFTF
.,TRBJ1-4,.,TRBV7-3,16,TGTGCCAGCAGCTTAACAATAGCGGGAAATAATGAAAAACTGTTTTTT,CASSLTIAGNNEKLFF
.,TRBJ2-2,TRBD2,TRBV27,14,TGTGCCAGCAGTTCCTCGGGGGGGACCGGGGAGCTGTTTTTT,CASSSSGGTGELFF
.,TRBJ2-1,TRBD2,TRBV27,14,TGTGCCAGCAGTCCCACGGGGGGGTACAATGAGCAGTTCTTC,CASSPTGGYNEQFF
.,TRBJ1-1,.,TRBV6-1,16,TGTGCCAGCAGTGAAGCGCGGCCAGCCCCCGGCACTGAAGCTTTCTTT,CASSEARPAPGTEAFF
.,TRBJ1-1,.,TRBV19,14,TGTGCCAGTAGTCTTGGGCAGGGGAGCACTGAAGCTTTCTTT,CASSLGQGSTEAFF
few,TRBJ1-2,.,TRBV13,12,TGTGCCAGCAGCTTCGCGGAGTACGGCTACACCTTC,CASSFAEYGYTF
.,TRBJ2-1,.,TRBV29-1,11,TGCAGCGTTCGGTCGCCAAATGAGCAGTTCTTC,CSVRSPNEQFF
.,TRBJ1-2,.,TRBV7-8,13,TGTGCCAGCAGCTTAAATACAGGGTATGGCTACACCTTC,CASSLNTGYGYTF
.,TRBJ2-1,.,TRBV4-1,17,TGCGCCAGCAGCCAAGATAACGCGGAATCGGCGTACAATGAGCAGTTCTTC,CASSQDNAESAYNEQFF
few,TRBJ2-2,TRBD1,TRBV4-3,14,TGCGCCAGCAGCCTACTACAGGGGTCCGGGGAGCTGTTTTTT,CASSLLQGSGELFF
.,TRBJ2-7,TRBD2,TRBV12-3/TRBV12-4,13,TGTGCCAGCAGTTTTAGAGTAGCGGGAGGGCAGTACTTC,CASSFRVAGGQYF
.,TRBJ1-5,.,TRBV7-2,13,TGTGCCAGCAGCTTAAGGGGGGGTCAGCCCCAGCATTTT,CASSLRGGQPQHF
once,TRBJ1-1,.,TRBV5-1,14,TGCGCCAGCAGCTTTCAGGGGATCAGTACAGAAGCTTTCTTT,CASSFQGISTEAFF
.,TRBJ1-6,.,TRBV3-1/TRBV3-2,14,TGTGCCAGCAGCCCGACAGGACGGAATTCACCCCTCCACTTT,CASSPTGRNSPLHF
.,TRBJ2-1,.,TRBV5-1,13,TGCGCCAGCGCCCCGGGCGGGATCAATGAGCAGTTCTTC,CASAPGGINEQFF
.,TRBJ2-1,TRBD2,TRBV4-2,15,TGTGCCAGCAGCCCCACTGGAGGGAGGGAGTATGAGCAGTTCTTC,CASSPTGGREYEQFF
.,TRBJ2-1,TRBD1,TRBV10-3,13,TGTGCCATCAGGCCGGACAGGGTGGATGAGCAGTTCTTC,CAIRPDRVDEQFF
.,TRBJ2-7,TRBD1,TRBV4-3,14,TGCGCCAGCAGCCTGGGGACAGGGTGGGACGAGCAGTACTTC,CASSLGTGWDEQYF
.,TRBJ2-2,TRBD2,TRBV15,16,TGTGCCACCAGCAGAGTGCGCGGGAGTGGTACCGGGGAGCTGTTTTTT,CATSRVRGSGTGELFF
.,TRBJ1-4,TRBD1,TRBV30,14,TGTGCCTGGACCGGGACAGCCAGTAATGAAAAACTGTTTTTT,CAWTGTASNEKLFF
.,TRBJ2-2,TRBD1,TRBV6-5,13,TGTGCCAGCACGCAGGGGGAGCCCGGGGAGCTGTTTTTT,CASTQGEPGELFF
.,TRBJ1-5,TRBD1,TRBV28,14,TGTGCCATCGAAGGACAGGGAGGACTCCAGCCCCAGCATTTT,CAIEGQGGLQPQHF
.,TRBJ2-5,.,TRBV20-1,11,TGCAGTGGACAGCTCGAAGAGACCCAGTACTTC,CSGQLEETQYF
few,TRBJ1-1,TRBD1,TRBV28,12,TGTGCCAGCAGCAGGGGGGACACTGAAGCTTTCTTT,CASSRGDTEAFF
.,TRBJ2-1,.,TRBV14,15,TGTGCCAGCAGCCCCGCGGGGAGTCCCTACAATGAGCAGTTCTTC,CASSPAGSPYNEQFF
.,TRBJ1-4,.,TRBV6-5,13,TGTGCCAGCAGCGGGACAACTAATGAAAAACTGTTTTTT,CASSGTTNEKLFF
once,TRBJ2-7,.,TRBV7-8,14,TGTGCCTCAGGAGTAAGACTACGTTCCGACGAGCAGTACTTC,CASGVRLRSDEQYF
.,TRBJ2-3,TRBD2,TRBV11-1,16,TGTGCCAGCAGTAAGGAGCCGGGACTACGCACAGATACGCAGTATTTT,CASSKEPGLRTDTQYF
.,TRBJ1-5,.,TRBV19,13,TGTGCCAGCGGGGGTAGTAGCAATCAGCCCCAGCATTTT,CASGGSSNQPQHF
.,TRBJ2-1,TRBD2,TRBV10-3,14,TGTGCCTCCCGCGAAGCGGGAGGAAGAAGTGAGCAGTTCTTC,CASREAGGRSEQFF
few,TRBJ1-4,TRBD1,TRBV28,19,TGTGCCAGCAGCCCCCCTGAGCCCGGGACAGGGGGAACTAATGAAAAACTGTTTTTT,CASSPPEPGTGGTNEKLFF
.,TRBJ1-1,.,TRBV18,13,TGTGCCAGCTCACCAAGACAGAACACTGAAGCTTTCTTT,CASSPRQNTEAFF
few,TRBJ1-4,.,TRBV13,15,TGTGCCAGCAGCGAAGGGGTTGCAACTAATGAAAAACTGTTTTTT,CASSEGVATNEKLFF
.,TRBJ1-1,.,TRBV5-1,13,TGCGCCAGCAGCTTGGTAGAGGACACTGAAGCTTTCTTT,CASSLVEDTEAFF
.,TRBJ2-7,.,TRBV5-8,14,TGTGCCAGCAGCTTGGGCCAGGGGTACGACGAGCAGTACTTC,CASSLGQGYDEQYF
.,TRBJ1-2,.,TRBV4-3,14,TGCGCCAGCAGCCAAGATCCAGGGTACTATGGCTACACCTTC,CASSQDPGYYGYTF
.,TRBJ2-3,TRBD2,TRBV7-3,18,TGTGCCAGCAGCGCTCCCGCGGGAGCCAAACCTAGCACAGATACGCAGTATTTT,CASSAPAGAKPSTDTQYF